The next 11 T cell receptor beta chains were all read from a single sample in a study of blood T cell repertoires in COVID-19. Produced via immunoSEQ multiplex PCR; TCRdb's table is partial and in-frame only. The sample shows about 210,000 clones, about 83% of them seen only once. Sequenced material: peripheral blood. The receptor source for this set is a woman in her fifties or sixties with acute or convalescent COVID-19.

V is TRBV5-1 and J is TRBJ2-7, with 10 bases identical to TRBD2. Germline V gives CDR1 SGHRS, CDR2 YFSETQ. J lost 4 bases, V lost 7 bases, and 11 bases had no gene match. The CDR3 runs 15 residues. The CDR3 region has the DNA TGCGCCAGCGGACTTTCAGCGGGAGGGCCTTACGAGCAGTACTTC. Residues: CASGLSAGGPYEQYF.

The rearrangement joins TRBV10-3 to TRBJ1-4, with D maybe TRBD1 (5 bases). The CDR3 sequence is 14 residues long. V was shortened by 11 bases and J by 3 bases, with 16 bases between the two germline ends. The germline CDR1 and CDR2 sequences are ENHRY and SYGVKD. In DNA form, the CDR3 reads TGTGCCGCAAAGGGCGACAGACCTAATGAAAAACTGTTTTTT. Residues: CAAKGDRPNEKLFF.

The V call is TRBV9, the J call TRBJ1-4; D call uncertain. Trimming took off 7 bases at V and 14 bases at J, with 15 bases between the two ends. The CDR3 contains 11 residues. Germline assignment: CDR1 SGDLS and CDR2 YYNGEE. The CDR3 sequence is CASSREKRLFF. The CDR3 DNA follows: TGTGCCAGCTCTAGGGAGAAAAGGCTGTTTTTT. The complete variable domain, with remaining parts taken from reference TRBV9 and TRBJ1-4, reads DSGVTQTPKHLITATGQRVTLRCSPRSGDLSVYWYQQSLDQGLQFLIQYYNGEERAKGNILERFSAQQFPDLHSELNLSSLELGDSALYFCASSREKRLFFGSGTQLSVL.

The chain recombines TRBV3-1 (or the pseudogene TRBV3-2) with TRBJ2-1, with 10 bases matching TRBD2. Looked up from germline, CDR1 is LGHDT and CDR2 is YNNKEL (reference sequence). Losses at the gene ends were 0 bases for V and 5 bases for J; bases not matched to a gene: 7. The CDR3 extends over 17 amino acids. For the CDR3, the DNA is TGTGCCAGCAGCCAAGAGGGTGGGCTAGCGGGGGACAATGAGCAGTTCTTC. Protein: CASSQEGGLAGDNEQFF.

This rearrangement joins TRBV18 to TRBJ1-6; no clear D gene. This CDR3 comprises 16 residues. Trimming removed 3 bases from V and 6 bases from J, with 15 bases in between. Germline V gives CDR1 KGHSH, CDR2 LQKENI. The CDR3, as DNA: TGTGCCAGCTCACCCGAAACCGGTCCTTTTAATTCACCCCTCCACTTT. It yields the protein CASSPETGPFNSPLHF. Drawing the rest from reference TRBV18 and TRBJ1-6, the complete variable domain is NAGVMQNPRHLVRRRGQEARLRCSPMKGHSHVYWYRQLPEEGLKFMVYLQKENIIDESGMPKERFSAEFPKEGPSILRIQQVVRGDSAAYFCASSPETGPFNSPLHFGNGTRLTVT.

The CDR3: CASSFGQGAGEQYF. The CDR3 coding sequence is TGTGCCAGCAGCTTCGGACAGGGGGCTGGTGAGCAGTACTTC. This sequence joins TRBV5-6 and TRBJ2-7, with 11 bases aligning to TRBD1. Germline V lookup: CDR1 SGHDT, CDR2 YYEEEE. The CDR3 extends over 14 amino acids. Unmatched junction bases numbered 5, after V lost 2 bases and J lost 7 bases.

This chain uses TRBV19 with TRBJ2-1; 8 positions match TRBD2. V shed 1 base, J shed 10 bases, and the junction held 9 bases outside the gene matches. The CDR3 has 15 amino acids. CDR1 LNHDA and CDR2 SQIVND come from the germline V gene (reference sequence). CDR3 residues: CASSIVSGGPGEQFF. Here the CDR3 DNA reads TGTGCCAGTAGTATAGTATCGGGAGGGCCAGGGGAGCAGTTCTTC.

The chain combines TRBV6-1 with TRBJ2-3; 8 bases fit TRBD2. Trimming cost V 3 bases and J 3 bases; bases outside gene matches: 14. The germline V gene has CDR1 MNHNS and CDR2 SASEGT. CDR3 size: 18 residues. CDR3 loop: CASSDRREASLPTDTQYF. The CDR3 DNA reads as TGTGCCAGCAGTGACCGGCGGGAGGCCTCATTACCTACAGATACGCAGTATTTT.

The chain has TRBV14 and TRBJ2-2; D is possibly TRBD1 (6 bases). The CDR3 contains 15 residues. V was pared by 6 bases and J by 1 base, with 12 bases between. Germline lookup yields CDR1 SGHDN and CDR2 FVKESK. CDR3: CASSRTGRNTGELFF. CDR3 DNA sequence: TGTGCCAGCAGTCGCACAGGGAGGAACACCGGGGAGCTGTTTTTT.

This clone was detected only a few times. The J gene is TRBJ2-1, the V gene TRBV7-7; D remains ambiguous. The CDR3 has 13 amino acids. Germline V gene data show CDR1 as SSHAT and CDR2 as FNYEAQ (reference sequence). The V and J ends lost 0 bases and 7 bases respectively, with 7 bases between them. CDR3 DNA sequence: TGTGCCAGCAGCTTAGCGCAGTGGAATGAGCAGTTCTTC. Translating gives CASSLAQWNEQFF.

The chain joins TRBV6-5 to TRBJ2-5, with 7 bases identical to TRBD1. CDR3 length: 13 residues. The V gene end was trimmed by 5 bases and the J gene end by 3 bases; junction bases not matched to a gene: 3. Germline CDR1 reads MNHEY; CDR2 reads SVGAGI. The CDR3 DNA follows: TGTGCCAGCAGTCCTGACAGGGAAGAGACCCAGTACTTC. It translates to CASSPDREETQYF.